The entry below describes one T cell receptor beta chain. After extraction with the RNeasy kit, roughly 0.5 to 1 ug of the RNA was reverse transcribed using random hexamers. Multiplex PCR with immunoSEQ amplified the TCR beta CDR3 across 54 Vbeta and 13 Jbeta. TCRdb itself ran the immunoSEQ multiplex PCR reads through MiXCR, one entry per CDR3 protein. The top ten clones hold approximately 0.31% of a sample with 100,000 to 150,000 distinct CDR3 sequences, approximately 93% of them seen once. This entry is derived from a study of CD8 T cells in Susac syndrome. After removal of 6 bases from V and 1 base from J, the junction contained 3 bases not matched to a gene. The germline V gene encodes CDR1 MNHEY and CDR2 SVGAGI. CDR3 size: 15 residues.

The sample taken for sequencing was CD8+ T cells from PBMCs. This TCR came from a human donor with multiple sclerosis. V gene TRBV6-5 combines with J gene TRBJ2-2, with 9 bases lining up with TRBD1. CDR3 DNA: TGTGCCAGCAGCGGGGACAGGGTGAACACCGGGGAGCTGTTTTTT. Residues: CASSGDRVNTGELFF.